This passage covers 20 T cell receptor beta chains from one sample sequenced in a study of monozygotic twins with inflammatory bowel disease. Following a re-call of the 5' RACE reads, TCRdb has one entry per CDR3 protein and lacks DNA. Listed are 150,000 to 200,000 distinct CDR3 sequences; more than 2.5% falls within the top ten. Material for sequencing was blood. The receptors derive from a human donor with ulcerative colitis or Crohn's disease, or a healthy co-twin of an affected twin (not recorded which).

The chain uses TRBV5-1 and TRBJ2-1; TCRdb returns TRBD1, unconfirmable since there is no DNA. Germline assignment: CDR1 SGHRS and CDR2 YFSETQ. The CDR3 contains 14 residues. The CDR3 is CASSLGQGLDEQFF.

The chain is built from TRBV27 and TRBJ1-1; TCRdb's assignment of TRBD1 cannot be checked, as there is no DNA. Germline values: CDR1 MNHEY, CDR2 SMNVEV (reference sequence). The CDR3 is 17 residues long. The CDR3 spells CASSGDRDTLMNTEAFF.

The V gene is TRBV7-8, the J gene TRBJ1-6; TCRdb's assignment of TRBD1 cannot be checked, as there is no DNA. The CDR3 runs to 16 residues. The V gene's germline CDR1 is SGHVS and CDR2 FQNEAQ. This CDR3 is CASSLARDTYNSPLHF.

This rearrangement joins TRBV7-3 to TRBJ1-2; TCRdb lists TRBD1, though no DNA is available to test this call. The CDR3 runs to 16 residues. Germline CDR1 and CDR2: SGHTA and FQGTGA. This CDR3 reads CASSLTGEGENYGYTF.

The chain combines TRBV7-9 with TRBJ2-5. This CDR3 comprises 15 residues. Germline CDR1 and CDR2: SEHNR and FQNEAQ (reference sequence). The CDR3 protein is CASSTHTGPLVTQYF.

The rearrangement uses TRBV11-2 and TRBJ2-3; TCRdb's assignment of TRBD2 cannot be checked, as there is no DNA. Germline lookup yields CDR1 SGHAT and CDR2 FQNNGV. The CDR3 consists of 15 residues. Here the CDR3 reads CASSLSGTSSDTQYF.

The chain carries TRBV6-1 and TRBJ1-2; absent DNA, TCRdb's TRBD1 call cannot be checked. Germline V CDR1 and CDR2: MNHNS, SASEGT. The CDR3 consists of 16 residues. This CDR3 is CASSQTDPTSNYGYTF.

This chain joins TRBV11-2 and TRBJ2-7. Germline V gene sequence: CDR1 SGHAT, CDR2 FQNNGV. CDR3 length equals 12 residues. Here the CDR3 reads CASSLESYEQYF.

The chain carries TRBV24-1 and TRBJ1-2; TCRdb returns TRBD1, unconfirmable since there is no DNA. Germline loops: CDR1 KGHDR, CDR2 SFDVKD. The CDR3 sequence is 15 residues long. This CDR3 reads CATSDPTGINYGYTF.

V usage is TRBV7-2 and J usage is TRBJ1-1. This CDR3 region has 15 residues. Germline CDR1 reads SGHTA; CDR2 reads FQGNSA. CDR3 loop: CASSPRTLRNTEAFF.

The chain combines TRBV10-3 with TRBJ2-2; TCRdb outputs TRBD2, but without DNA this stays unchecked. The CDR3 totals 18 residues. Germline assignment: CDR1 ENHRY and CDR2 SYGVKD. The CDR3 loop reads CAISETFRTSANTGELFF.

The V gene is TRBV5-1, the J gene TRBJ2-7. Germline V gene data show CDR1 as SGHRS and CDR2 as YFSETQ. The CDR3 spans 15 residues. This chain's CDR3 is CASSFIGNIGYEQYF.

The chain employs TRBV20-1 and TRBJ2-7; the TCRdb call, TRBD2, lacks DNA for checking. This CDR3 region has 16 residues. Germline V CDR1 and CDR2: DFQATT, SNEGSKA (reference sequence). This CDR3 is CSAIDPQRVISYEQYF.

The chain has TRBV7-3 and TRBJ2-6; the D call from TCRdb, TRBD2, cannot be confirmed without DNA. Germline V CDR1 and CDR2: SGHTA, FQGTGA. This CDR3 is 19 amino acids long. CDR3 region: CASSSQGSGRFTGANVLTF.

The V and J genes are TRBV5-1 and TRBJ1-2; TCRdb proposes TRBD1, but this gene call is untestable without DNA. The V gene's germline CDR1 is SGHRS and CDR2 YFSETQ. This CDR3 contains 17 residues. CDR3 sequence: CASSYGQGLVRNYGYTF. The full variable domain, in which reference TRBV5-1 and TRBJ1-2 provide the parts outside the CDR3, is KAGVTQTPRYLIKTRGQQVTLSCSPISGHRSVSWYQQTPGQGLQFLFEYFSETQRNKGNFPGRFSGRQFSNSRSEMNVSTLELGDSALYLCASSYGQGLVRNYGYTFGSGTRLTVV.

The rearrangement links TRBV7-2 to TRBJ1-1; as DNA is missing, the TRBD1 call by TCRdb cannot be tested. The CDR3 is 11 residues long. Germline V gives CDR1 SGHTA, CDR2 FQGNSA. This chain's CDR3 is CASSLGTGAFF.

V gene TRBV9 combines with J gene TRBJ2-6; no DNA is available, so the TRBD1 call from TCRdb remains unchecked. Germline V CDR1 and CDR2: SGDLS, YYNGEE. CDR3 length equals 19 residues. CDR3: CASSAKTVIALSGANVLTF.

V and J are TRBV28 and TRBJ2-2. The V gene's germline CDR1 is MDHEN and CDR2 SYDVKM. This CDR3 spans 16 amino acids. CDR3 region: CASGLTIGQNTGELFF.

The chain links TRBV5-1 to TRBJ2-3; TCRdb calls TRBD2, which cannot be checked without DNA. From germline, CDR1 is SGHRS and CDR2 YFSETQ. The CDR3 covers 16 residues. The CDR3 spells CASSLVVSGYTDTQYF.

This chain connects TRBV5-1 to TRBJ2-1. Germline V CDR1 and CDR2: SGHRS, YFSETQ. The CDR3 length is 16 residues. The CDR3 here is CASTDLRGASYNEQFF. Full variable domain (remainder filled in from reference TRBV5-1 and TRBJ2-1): KAGVTQTPRYLIKTRGQQVTLSCSPISGHRSVSWYQQTPGQGLQFLFEYFSETQRNKGNFPGRFSGRQFSNSRSEMNVSTLELGDSALYLCASTDLRGASYNEQFFGPGTRLTVL.